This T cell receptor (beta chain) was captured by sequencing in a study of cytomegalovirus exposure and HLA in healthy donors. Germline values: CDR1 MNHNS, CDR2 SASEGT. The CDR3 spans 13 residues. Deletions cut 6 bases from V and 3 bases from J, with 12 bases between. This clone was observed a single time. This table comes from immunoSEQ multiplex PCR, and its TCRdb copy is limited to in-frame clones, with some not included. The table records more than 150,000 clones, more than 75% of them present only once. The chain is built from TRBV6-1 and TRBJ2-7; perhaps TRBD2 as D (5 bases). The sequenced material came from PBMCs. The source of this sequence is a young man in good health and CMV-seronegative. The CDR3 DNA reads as TGTGCCAGCAGCCCGGGCGGAGGCTACGAGCAGTACGTC. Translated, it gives CASSPGGGYEQYV.